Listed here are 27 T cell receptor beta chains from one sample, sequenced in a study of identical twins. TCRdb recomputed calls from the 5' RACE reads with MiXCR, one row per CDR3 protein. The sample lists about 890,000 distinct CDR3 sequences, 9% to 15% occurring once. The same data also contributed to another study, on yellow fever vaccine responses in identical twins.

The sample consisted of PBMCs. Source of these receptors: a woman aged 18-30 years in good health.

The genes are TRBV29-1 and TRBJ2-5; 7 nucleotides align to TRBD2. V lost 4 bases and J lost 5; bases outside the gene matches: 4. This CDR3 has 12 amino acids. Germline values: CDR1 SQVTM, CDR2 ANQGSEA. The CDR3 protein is CSVGQGGETQYF. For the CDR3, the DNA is TGCAGCGTTGGGCAGGGAGGGGAGACCCAGTACTTC.

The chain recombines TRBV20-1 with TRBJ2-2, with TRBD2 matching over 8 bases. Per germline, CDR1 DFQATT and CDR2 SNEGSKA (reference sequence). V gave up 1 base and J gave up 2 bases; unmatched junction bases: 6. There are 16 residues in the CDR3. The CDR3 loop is CSARAPGTSNTGELFF. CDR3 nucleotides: TGCAGTGCTAGAGCTCCCGGGACTAGTAACACCGGGGAGCTGTTTTTT.

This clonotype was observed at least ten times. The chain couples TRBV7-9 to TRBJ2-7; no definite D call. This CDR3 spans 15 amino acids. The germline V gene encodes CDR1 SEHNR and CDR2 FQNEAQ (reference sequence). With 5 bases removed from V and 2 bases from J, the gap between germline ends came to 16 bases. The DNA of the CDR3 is TGTGCCAGCAGCATATACGTCGGCTTCCCCTACGAGCAGTACTTC. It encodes CASSIYVGFPYEQYF.

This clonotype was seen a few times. The CDR3: CATSSGPYSGNTIYF. CDR3 in DNA: TGTGCCACCTCGAGCGGGCCGTACTCTGGAAACACCATATATTTT. The chain joins TRBV6-1 to TRBJ1-3, with D unresolved. The CDR3 covers 15 residues. Trimming left V 10 bases short and J 0 bases short, with 16 bases between. Germline CDR1 MNHNS, CDR2 SASEGT.

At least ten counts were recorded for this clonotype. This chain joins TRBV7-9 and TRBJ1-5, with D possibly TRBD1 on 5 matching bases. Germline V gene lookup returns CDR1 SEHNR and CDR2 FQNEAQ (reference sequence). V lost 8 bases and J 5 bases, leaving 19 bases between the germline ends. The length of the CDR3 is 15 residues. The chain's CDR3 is CASAKDRTPDQPQHF. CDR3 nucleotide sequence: TGTGCCAGCGCCAAGGACCGGACACCGGATCAGCCCCAGCATTTT.

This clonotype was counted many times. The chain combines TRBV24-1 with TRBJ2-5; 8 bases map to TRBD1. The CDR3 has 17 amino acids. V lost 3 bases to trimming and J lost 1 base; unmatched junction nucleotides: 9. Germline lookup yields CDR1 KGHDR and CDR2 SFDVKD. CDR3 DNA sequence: TGTGCCACCAGTGATCCCTCAGGGGGCCCTCTCCAAGAGACCCAGTACTTC. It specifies CATSDPSGGPLQETQYF.

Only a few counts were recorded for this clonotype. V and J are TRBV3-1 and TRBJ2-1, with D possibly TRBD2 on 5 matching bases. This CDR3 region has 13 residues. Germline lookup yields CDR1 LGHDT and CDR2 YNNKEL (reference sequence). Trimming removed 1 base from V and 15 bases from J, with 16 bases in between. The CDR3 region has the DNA TGTGCCAGCAGCCAAGCCGAAAATTCGGGGATGTTCTTC. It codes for CASSQAENSGMFF.

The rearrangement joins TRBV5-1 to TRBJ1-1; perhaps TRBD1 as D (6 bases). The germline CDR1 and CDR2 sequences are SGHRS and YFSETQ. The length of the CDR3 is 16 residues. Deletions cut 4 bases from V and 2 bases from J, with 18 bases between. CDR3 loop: CASSPGQSNTNTEAFF. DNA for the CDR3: TGCGCCAGCAGCCCTGGACAGTCCAACACCAACACTGAAGCTTTCTTT.

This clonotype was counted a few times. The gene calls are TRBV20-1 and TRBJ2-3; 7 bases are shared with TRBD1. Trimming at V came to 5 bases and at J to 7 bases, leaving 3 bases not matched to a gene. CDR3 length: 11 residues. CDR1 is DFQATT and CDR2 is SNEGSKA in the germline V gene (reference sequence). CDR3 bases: TGCAGTGCTGCACAGGGGAATACGCAGTATTTT. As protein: CSAAQGNTQYF.

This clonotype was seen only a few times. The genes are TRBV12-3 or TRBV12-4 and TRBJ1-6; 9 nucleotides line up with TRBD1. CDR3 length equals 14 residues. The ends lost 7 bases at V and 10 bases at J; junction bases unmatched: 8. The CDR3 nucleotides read TGTGCCAGCACCAGGGACAGGGTCGTATCACCCCTCCACTTT. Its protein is CASTRDRVVSPLHF.

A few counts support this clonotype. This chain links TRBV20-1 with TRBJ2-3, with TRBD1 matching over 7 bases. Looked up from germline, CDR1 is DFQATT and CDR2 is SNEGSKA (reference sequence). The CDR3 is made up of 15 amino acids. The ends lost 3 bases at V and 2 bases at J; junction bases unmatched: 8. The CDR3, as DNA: TGCAGTGCTAGCCTTGGACAGGTATTCACAGATACGCAGTATTTT. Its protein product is CSASLGQVFTDTQYF.

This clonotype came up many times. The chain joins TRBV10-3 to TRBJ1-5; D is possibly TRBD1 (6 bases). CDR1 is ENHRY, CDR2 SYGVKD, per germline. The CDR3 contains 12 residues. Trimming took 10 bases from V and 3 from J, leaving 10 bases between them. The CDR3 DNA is TGTGCCACTCGACAGGACAATCAGCCCCAGCATTTT. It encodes CATRQDNQPQHF.

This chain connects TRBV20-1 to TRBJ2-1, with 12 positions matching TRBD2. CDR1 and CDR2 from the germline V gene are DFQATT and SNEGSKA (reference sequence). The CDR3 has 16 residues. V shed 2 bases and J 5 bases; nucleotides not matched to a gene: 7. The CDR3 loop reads CSARRKGLAGNNEQFF. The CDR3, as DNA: TGCAGTGCTAGACGCAAGGGACTAGCGGGCAACAATGAGCAGTTCTTC.

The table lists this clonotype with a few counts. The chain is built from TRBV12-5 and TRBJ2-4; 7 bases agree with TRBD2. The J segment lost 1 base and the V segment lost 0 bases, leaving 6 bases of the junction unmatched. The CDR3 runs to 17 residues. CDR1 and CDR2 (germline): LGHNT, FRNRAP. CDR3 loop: CASGLVPSSGAKNIQYF. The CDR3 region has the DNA TGTGCTAGTGGTTTGGTACCAAGTAGCGGGGCCAAAAACATTCAGTACTTC.

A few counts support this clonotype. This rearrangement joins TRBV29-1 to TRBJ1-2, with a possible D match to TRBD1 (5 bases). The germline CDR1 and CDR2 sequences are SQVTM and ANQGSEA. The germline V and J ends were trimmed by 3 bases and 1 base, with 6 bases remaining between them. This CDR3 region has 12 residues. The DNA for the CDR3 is TGCAGCGTTGACCAGGGTAACTATGGCTACACCTTC. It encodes CSVDQGNYGYTF.

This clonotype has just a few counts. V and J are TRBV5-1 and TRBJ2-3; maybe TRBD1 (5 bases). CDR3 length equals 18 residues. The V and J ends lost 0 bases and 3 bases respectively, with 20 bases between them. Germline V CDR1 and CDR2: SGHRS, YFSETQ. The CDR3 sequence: CASSLGRVGVIWTDTQYF. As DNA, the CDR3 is TGCGCCAGCAGCTTGGGCAGGGTCGGCGTTATATGGACAGATACGCAGTATTTT.

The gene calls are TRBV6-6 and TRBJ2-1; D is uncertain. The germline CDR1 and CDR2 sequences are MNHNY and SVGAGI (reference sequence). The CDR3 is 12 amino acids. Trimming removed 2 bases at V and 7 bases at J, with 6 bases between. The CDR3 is CASSYTQNEQFF. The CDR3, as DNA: TGTGCCAGCAGTTACACACAGAATGAGCAGTTCTTC.

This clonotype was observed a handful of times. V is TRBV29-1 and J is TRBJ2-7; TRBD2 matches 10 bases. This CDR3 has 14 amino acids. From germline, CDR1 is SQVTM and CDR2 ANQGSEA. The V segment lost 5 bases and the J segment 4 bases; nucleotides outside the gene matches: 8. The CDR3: CSVFLAGEGYEQYF. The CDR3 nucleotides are TGCAGCGTTTTTCTAGCGGGAGAAGGGTACGAGCAGTACTTC.

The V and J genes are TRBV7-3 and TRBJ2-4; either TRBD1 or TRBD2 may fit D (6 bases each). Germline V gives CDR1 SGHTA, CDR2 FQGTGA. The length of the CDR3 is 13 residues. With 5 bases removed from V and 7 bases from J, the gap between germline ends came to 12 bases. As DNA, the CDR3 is TGTGCCAGCAGCCCACGAGGGGGGAACATTCAGTACTTC. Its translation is CASSPRGGNIQYF.

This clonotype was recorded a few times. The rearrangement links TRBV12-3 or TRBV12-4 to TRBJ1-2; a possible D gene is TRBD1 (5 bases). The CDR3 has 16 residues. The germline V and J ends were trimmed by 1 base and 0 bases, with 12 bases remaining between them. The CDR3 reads CASSLGTTAANYGYTF. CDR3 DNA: TGTGCCAGCAGTTTAGGGACGACAGCCGCTAACTATGGCTACACCTTC.

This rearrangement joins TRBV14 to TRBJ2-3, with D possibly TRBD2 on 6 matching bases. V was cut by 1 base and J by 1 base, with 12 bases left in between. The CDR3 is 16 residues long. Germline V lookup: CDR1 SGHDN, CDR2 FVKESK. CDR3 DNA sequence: TGTGCCAGCAGCCAAGTCGGGGGAGGCCGCACAGATACGCAGTATTTT. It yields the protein CASSQVGGGRTDTQYF. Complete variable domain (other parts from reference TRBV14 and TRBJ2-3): EAGVTQFPSHSVIEKGQTVTLRCDPISGHDNLYWYRRVMGKEIKFLLHFVKESKQDESGMPNNRFLAERTGGTYSTLKVQPAELEDSGVYFCASSQVGGGRTDTQYFGPGTRLTVL.

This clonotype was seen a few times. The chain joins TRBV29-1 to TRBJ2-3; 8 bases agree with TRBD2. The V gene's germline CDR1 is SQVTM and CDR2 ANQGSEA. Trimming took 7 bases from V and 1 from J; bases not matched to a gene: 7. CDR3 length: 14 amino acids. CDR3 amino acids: CSAMRGDGTDTQYF. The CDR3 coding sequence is TGCAGCGCGATGCGGGGGGATGGCACAGATACGCAGTATTTT.

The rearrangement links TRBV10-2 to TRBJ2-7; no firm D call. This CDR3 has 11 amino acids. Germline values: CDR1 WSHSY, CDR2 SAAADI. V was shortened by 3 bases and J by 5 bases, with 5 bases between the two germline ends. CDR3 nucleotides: TGCGCCAGCAGTGAAGCCCACGAGCAGTACTTC. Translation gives CASSEAHEQYF.

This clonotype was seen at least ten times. The CDR3 DNA follows: TGTGCCACCAAATCGGGACTAGCGGGGGGCTACAATGAGCAGTTCTTC. Translated, it gives CATKSGLAGGYNEQFF. This sequence joins TRBV24-1 and TRBJ2-1; 15 nucleotides agree with TRBD2. This CDR3 region has 16 residues. Trimming removed 8 bases from V and 3 bases from J; junction bases left unmatched: 4. Germline lookup yields CDR1 KGHDR and CDR2 SFDVKD.

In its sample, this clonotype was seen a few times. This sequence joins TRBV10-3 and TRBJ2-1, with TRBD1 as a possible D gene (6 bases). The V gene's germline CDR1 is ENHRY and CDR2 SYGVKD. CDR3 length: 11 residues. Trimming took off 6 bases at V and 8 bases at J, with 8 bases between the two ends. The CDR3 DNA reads TGTGCCATCAGACAGGGTTATGAGCAGTTCTTC. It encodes CAIRQGYEQFF.

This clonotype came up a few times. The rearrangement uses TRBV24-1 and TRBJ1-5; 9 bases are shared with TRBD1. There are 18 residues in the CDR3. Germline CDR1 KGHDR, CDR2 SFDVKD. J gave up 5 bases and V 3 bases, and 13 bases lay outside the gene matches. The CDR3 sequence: CATSDPRGGQGTYQPQHF. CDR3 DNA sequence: TGTGCCACCAGTGATCCCCGGGGGGGACAGGGCACTTATCAGCCCCAGCATTTT.

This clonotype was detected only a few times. CDR3 DNA sequence: TGTGCCAGCTCACAACAGAGCGGGAGTTACACCGGGGAGCTGTTTTTT. This codes for CASSQQSGSYTGELFF. The chain links TRBV18 to TRBJ2-2; 8 bases align to TRBD2. With V trimmed by 4 bases and J by 3 bases, 7 bases remained unmatched. The V gene's germline CDR1 is KGHSH and CDR2 LQKENI. The CDR3 contains 16 residues.